This record looks at one TCR beta chain sequence and its context. Patients of the Seattle cohort, enrolled during active infection, were followed longitudinally. The data belong to a study of blood T cell repertoires in COVID-19. Germline V gene sequence: CDR1 LGHDT, CDR2 YNNKEL (reference sequence). The trim removed 6 bases at V and 5 bases at J, leaving 8 bases unmatched. The length of the CDR3 is 14 residues. Authors' data handling: Amplified reference gene primers provided the basis for estimating nucleated cell counts. The assay was immunoSEQ multiplex PCR, and TCRdb's table has in-frame clones only and misses some. Clone size and the V and J calls come from that table; the DNA yielded D and trimming. The sample gives 150,000 to 200,000 clones, 85% to 90% of which show up once; around 12% is in the top ten.

The clonotype originates from a woman in her seventies with COVID-19, enrolled during active disease. What was sequenced was peripheral blood. The genes are TRBV3-1 (or the pseudogene TRBV3-2) and TRBJ1-1, with TRBD1 matching over 8 bases. For the CDR3, the DNA is TGTGCCAGCAGGTTGACAGGGGCCGGGACTGAAGCTTTCTTT. Translating it yields CASRLTGAGTEAFF.